A single TCR beta chain is shown here with its context. The target antigen is unknown. The data derive from a study of cytomegalovirus exposure and HLA in healthy donors. This CDR3 region has 14 residues. V was pared by 5 bases and J by 3 bases, with 6 bases of the junction left unmatched. Germline CDR1 and CDR2: MNHEY and SVGAGI. Study results and caveats: Rarity marked most TCR sequences, yet some public TCRs occurred in many donors. The study labeled 180 or so TCR beta chains cytomegalovirus-associated. Through in vitro validation, three CMV-associated chains were shown to be specific for CMV antigens.

Method: immunoSEQ multiplex PCR; TCRdb's copy keeps in-frame clones and lacks some. The data contain some 330,000 clones, roughly 88% of them seen just once; the ten biggest clones take up 0.7% to 0.85%. This clonotype was obtained from a woman between 18 and 29 years old in good health and CMV-seronegative. The chain has TRBV6-5 and TRBJ2-5, with 7 bases aligning to TRBD2. The sequenced sample consisted of PBMCs. The CDR3 is CASSGRGSKETQYF. CDR3 nucleotides: TGTGCCAGCAGTGGGAGGGGCTCCAAAGAGACCCAGTACTTC.